The sequence of this T cell receptor (beta chain) was determined in a study of CD8+CD57+ T cells in acquired aplastic anemia. Study-level background: DNA per sorted CD4+ or CD8+ sample ranged roughly 0.19 to 30 ug, averaging roughly 3.2 ug. Healthy donor CD4+ cell samples had a mean of roughly 10 million reads.

Genomic DNA constituted the template upon which TCR beta VDJ and CDR3 profiling was performed. A single record per CDR3 protein comes from TCRdb applying MiXCR to the reads. The data hold under 200,000 distinct CDR3 sequences, with 55% to 75% observed a single time. The J segment lost 10 bases and the V segment lost 3 bases, leaving 21 bases of the junction unmatched. There are 18 residues in the CDR3. CDR1 and CDR2 (germline): LNHNV, YYDKDF (reference sequence). A note on this clonotype: No antigen is known for it.

Study-wide results and caveats: Between patients and controls, around 31 CD8+ CDR3 sequences were found in common.

The origin of this receptor is a human donor in good health. The sequenced sample consisted of sorted CD4+, CD8+, or CD8+CD57+ T cells (not recorded which) from PBMCs. The gene calls are TRBV15 and TRBJ2-1, with 7 nucleotides matching TRBD2. The CDR3 protein is CATSSVNRGSAGVWEQFF. The CDR3 DNA reads TGTGCCACCAGCAGCGTAAATCGAGGGTCGGCGGGAGTTTGGGAGCAGTTCTTC. Looking up the rest from reference TRBV15 and TRBJ2-1 gives the full variable domain: DAMVIQNPRYQVTQFGKPVTLSCSQTLNHNVMYWYQQKSSQAPKLLFHYYDKDFNNEADTPDNFQSRRPNTSFCFLDIRSPGLGDTAMYLCATSSVNRGSAGVWEQFFGPGTRLTVL.